This T cell receptor beta chain emerged from a study of early T cells in non-severe SARS-CoV-2 infection. Study-level background: Sequencing used unsorted whole-blood bulk RNA, so chains lack pairing.

Study-level points and caveats: Matches to VDJdb favored anti-spike CD8 responses and missed private and CD4 specificities.

The germline V gene encodes CDR1 MNHEY and CDR2 SVGEGT. The CDR3 is 13 residues long. The germline V and J ends were trimmed by 4 bases and 5 bases, with 9 bases remaining between them. The TCR library protocol attached unique molecular identifiers to the individual cDNA molecules. MiXCR, applied by TCRdb to the 5' RACE reads, yields one record per CDR3 protein. There are approximately 97,000 distinct CDR3 sequences in the sample; 9.5% to 12% occur only once, and approximately 4.5% lies in the top ten. This clonotype has only a few counts. Its specificity is not known. The sequence derives from an adult who was a healthcare worker with PCR-confirmed SARS-CoV-2 infection or an uninfected control (not recorded which). Sequencing used whole blood, obtained at baseline. The chain employs TRBV6-2 or TRBV6-3 and TRBJ1-5; possible D gene TRBD1, 5 bases. CDR3: CASSWGPYQPQHF. CDR3 DNA sequence: TGTGCCAGCAGTTGGGGACCTTATCAGCCCCAGCATTTT.